What follows are 3 T cell receptor beta chains derived from one specimen sequenced in a study of blood T cell repertoires in COVID-19. Using immunoSEQ multiplex PCR, the repertoire was profiled, and TCRdb retains in-frame clones only, with some absent. The sample has about 310,000 clones, 80% to 90% seen once. The sequencing sample was made of peripheral blood. Every receptor here comes from a man in his forties or fifties with active or convalescent COVID-19.

This rearrangement joins TRBV6-5 to TRBJ2-5; 10 positions agree with TRBD2. The germline V gene has CDR1 MNHEY and CDR2 SVGAGI. The CDR3 length is 15 residues. V trimming: 6 bases; J trimming: 5 bases; junction bases outside the gene matches: 9. CDR3: CASSSLAGELETQYF. The DNA of the CDR3 is TGTGCCAGCAGCAGCCTAGCGGGGGAACTGGAGACCCAGTACTTC.

The rearrangement links TRBV5-5 to TRBJ2-7, with 8 bases that match TRBD1. CDR3 length: 15 amino acids. Trimming took 2 bases from V and 1 from J; bases not matched to a gene: 5. Germline V gives CDR1 SGHKS, CDR2 YYEKEE (reference sequence). Here the CDR3 DNA reads TGTGCCAGCAGCTTCGCCGGGACAGGTTCCTACGAGCAGTACTTC. Encoded protein: CASSFAGTGSYEQYF.

The chain has TRBV24-1 and TRBJ1-2; D perhaps matches TRBD1 (5 bases). Looked up from germline, CDR1 is KGHDR and CDR2 is SFDVKD. The length of the CDR3 is 13 residues. Deletions cut 3 bases from V and 6 bases from J, with 10 bases between. CDR3 amino acids: CATSDPGYHGYTF. The DNA of the CDR3 is TGTGCCACCAGTGATCCAGGGTACCATGGCTACACCTTC.